This entry lists 6 T cell receptor beta chains sequenced from one sample in a study of regulatory T cells in long-lasting Graves disease. Noted time point: persistent/refractory GD, antithyroid drugs over 5 years with positive TRAb. Construction of the TCR library relied on RNA isolated from PBMCs. Through Arm-PCR of CDR3 regions and iRepertoire HTBI primers, TCR beta libraries were built. TCRdb re-called the multiplex PCR reads with MiXCR, one entry per CDR3 protein. Among some 470,000 distinct CDR3 sequences listed, roughly 21% were seen once. The sample consisted of peripheral blood mononuclear cells (PBMCs), taken when the disease was refractory, from a patient treated with antithyroid drugs. These TCRs come from a female donor with Graves disease.

This clonotype has more than one count but fewer than ten. The chain employs TRBV6-1 and TRBJ1-1; maybe TRBD1 (5 bases). Per the germline V gene, CDR1 is MNHNS and CDR2 is SASEGT. Trimming left V 5 bases short and J 4 bases short, with 20 bases between. This CDR3 spans 16 amino acids. The DNA of the CDR3 is TGTGCCAGCAGTCCTGGGACCGCGGTGCGGGGCACTGAAGCTTTCTTT. Protein: CASSPGTAVRGTEAFF.

This clonotype occurred many times. The chain is built from TRBV28 and TRBJ1-2; tentative D call: TRBD1 (6 bases). V lost 8 bases, J lost 5 bases, and 15 bases lay in between. Germline V gene data show CDR1 as MDHEN and CDR2 as SYDVKM. This CDR3 region has 13 residues. The CDR3 sequence is CASCPGDIYGYTF. CDR3 nucleotides: TGTGCCAGCTGTCCGGGGGACATTTATGGCTACACCTTC.

The J gene is TRBJ2-6, the V gene TRBV6-4; D unresolved. V was trimmed by 0 bases and J by 1 base, leaving 13 bases between them. The germline gives CDR1 MRHNA, CDR2 SNTAGT. The CDR3 consists of 18 residues. CDR3 sequence reads: CASSDSIYRTSGANVLTF. DNA of the CDR3: TGTGCCAGCAGTGACTCGATTTACAGAACGTCTGGGGCCAACGTCCTGACTTTC.

Turning to this clonotype: A much larger clone sits a single nucleotide away, making a read error possible. This chain links TRBV28 with TRBJ1-5; D uncertain. CDR1 and CDR2 (germline): MDHEN, SYDVKM. This CDR3 is 14 amino acids long. With 7 bases removed from V and 7 bases from J, the gap between germline ends came to 17 bases. CDR3 sequence reads: CASITGSLGQPQHF. In DNA form, the CDR3 reads TGTGCCAGCATTACGGGGTCCCTGGGGCAGCCCCAGCATTTT.

In this sample, this clonotype turned up once. The chain links TRBV28 to TRBJ2-5, with D tentatively TRBD1 (7 bases). CDR3 length: 17 amino acids. Germline V gene data show CDR1 as MDHEN and CDR2 as SYDVKM. V lost 5 bases to trimming and J lost 4 bases, with 23 bases between them. The CDR3 DNA is TGTGCCAGCAGTCCCCCTATGATGGGCGGGACAGCAGAGACCCAGTACTTC. It encodes CASSPPMMGGTAETQYF.

This chain's CDR3 is CASQMDGGDQPQHF. The CDR3 DNA reads TGTGCCAGCCAGATGGACGGTGGCGATCAGCCCCAGCATTTT. J is TRBJ1-5 and V is TRBV6-2 or TRBV6-3, with no clear D. V lost 8 bases, J lost 5 bases, and 16 bases lay in between. CDR1 is MNHEY, CDR2 SVGEGT, per germline. The CDR3 has 14 residues.